This TCR beta chain was identified during a study of T-cell memory formation after mild COVID-19. CDR1 is KGHSH, CDR2 LQKENI, per germline. The CDR3 totals 15 residues. J lost 1 base, V lost 5 bases, and 7 bases had no gene match. Findings and caveats of the study: Clones that contracted from day 15 to 85 were balanced CD4/CD8, while later expanders leaned CD4+. Researchers could not confirm that second-wave clones peaking on day 37 targeted SARS-CoV-2.

Using its own MiXCR run on the 5' RACE reads, TCRdb lists one record per CDR3 protein. Here the sample spans about 38,000 distinct CDR3 sequences, roughly 10% being singletons. The table lists this clonotype with many counts. What it recognizes is unknown. This rearrangement joins TRBV18 to TRBJ2-7, with 8 positions matching TRBD2. The specimen sequenced was PBMCs or a T cell subset sorted from them (not recorded which). The sequence was obtained from a man aged 18 to 35 who had mild COVID-19 (a few samples of this study predate the infection). Cell type and time point are not known. CDR3 nucleotide sequence: TGTGCCAGCTCAACGGGCGGGGGGTCGTCCTACGAGCAGTACGTC. Protein sequence: CASSTGGGSSYEQYV.